A selection of T cell receptor beta chains follows, all from one sample in a study of T cells expressing NK-cell markers. For each CDR3 protein, TCRdb gives one entry from its re-call of the 5' RACE reads, without DNA. The sample's table shows 550,000 to 600,000 distinct CDR3 sequences. Sequenced: blood T cells: a sorted CD56 or NKG2C T cell subset, CD4+ or CD8+ T cells, or bulk PBMC T cells (not recorded which). These receptors were collected from a man between 18 and 29 years old in good health. CDR3s include the opening cysteine and the closing phenylalanine or tryptophan. Each record gives: V gene, J gene, CDR3 protein.

TRBV7-2	TRBJ1-5	CASSTRQGGQPQHF
TRBV27	TRBJ2-7	CASSVSPSFGPLSYEQYF
TRBV5-6	TRBJ2-1	CASSFGTEINEQFF
TRBV7-8	TRBJ1-5	CASSTRTGTLSNQPQHF
TRBV20-1	TRBJ2-3	CSARAGTSGRAADTQYF
TRBV15	TRBJ2-5	CATSRAVSETQYF
TRBV19	TRBJ1-5	CASSIELPRTDQPQHF
TRBV28	TRBJ1-5	CASSLLQGGQPQHF
TRBV4-2	TRBJ2-2	CASSRLTGADTGELFF
TRBV7-3	TRBJ2-3	CASSISGGGTDTQYF
TRBV6-1	TRBJ1-4	CASREGVWEILFF
TRBV15	TRBJ2-5	CATSPLAPETQYF
TRBV6-1	TRBJ2-1	CASSMSELSSYNEQFF
TRBV27	TRBJ2-1	CASSLSHAAYNEQFF
TRBV5-1	TRBJ2-1	CASSLPQNNEQFF
TRBV19	TRBJ2-2	CATMGLAVWNTGELFF
TRBV3-1	TRBJ1-1	CASSPSRQGGTEAFF
TRBV5-6	TRBJ2-1	CASSRLIAGGEGEQFF
TRBV13	TRBJ2-5	CASTAGQGGPRTQYF
TRBV18	TRBJ2-2	CASSSTGDAANTGELFF
TRBV11-2	TRBJ2-1	CASSLHSASGSIYNEQFF
TRBV5-1	TRBJ2-3	CASSLEPNRDTQYF
TRBV7-3	TRBJ2-5	CASSSGVAGASWETQYF
TRBV11-2	TRBJ2-1	CASSKLREISYNEQFF
TRBV12-3/TRBV12-4	TRBJ2-3	CASSHRDRDITDTQYF
TRBV20-1	TRBJ2-6	CSARPRDGKSGANVLTF
TRBV7-9	TRBJ2-2	CASSFGRAGGASGELFF
TRBV10-3	TRBJ2-3	CAISESYSGRASDTQYF
TRBV7-8	TRBJ2-3	CASSLGLAARTDTQYF
TRBV5-6	TRBJ1-1	CASRAQDRVNTEAFF
TRBV15	TRBJ2-5	CATTLGRAKETQYF
TRBV6-4	TRBJ2-1	CASSDSGTLQYNEQFF
TRBV10-2	TRBJ1-1	CASSEVSGLLAFF
TRBV20-1	TRBJ2-5	CSATESGNRRETQYF
TRBV12-3/TRBV12-4	TRBJ2-4	CASSQRTGGLNIQYF
TRBV4-2	TRBJ2-2	CASSQGFAAGAGELFF
TRBV6-2/TRBV6-3	TRBJ2-7	CASSRSGQASYEQYF
TRBV20-1	TRBJ1-3	CSAEDSGQINTIYF
TRBV4-1	TRBJ1-1	CASSQERGTEAFF
TRBV27	TRBJ2-7	CASSFLGRAEYEQYF
TRBV4-1	TRBJ2-1	CASSQQTFRSTYNEQFF
TRBV24-1	TRBJ2-1	CATSDLTGTYNEQFF
TRBV5-1	TRBJ2-3	CASSSPGTSGTSSTDTQYF
TRBV7-6	TRBJ2-5	CASSFSPDGLKETQYF
TRBV5-1	TRBJ2-3	CASSQPPSRTTQYF
TRBV19	TRBJ2-1	CASRAGFYNEQFF
TRBV20-1	TRBJ2-2	CSATWTGTGELFF
TRBV15	TRBJ2-7	CATSSSTGLYEQYF
TRBV10-3	TRBJ2-1	CAISESSLVSYNEQFF